The present T cell receptor (beta chain) was sequenced within a study of blood T cells in healthy people across ages. Combining a sample-barcoded 5' primer with a J-beta primer mix, a second PCR ran for roughly 7 to 11 cycles. Via MiXCR, TCRdb re-called the 5' RACE reads, giving one row per CDR3 protein. The table shows hundreds of thousands of distinct CDR3 sequences, with under 55% occurring only once. This clonotype was recorded a few times. Its antigen is not known. A single base separates this from a much larger clone, so it may be a read error. The CDR3 length is 13 residues. The germline V gene has CDR1 SGHVS and CDR2 FNYEAQ. The V gene lost 6 bases and the J gene lost 7 bases, with 16 bases spanning the gap. General observations from the study: Older age went with lower TCR beta diversity per million T cells, in a roughly linear way. Higher diversity, along with more naive CD4+ cells, distinguished long-lived donors from aged donors.

Russia was home to the donors, healthy Caucasian individuals aged roughly 6 to 95. V usage is TRBV7-6 and J usage is TRBJ2-7; TRBD1 is a possible D gene (5 bases). Source material: blood. This receptor was obtained from a man aged 55 to 70 in good health. CDR3 residues: CASRVGQNNEQYF. The CDR3 nucleotides read TGTGCCAGCAGGGTGGGGCAGAACAATGAGCAGTACTTC.